This TCR beta chain originates from a study of cytomegalovirus exposure and HLA in healthy donors. This clone was counted only a few times. Per germline, CDR1 SGHTA and CDR2 FQGNSA. There are 16 residues in the CDR3. V was pared by 1 base and J by 4 bases, with 10 bases of the junction left unmatched. PCR involved 60 Vbeta and 13 Jbeta primers. TCRdb keeps only in-frame clones here, not all; method: immunoSEQ multiplex PCR. The sample has more than 85,000 clones; roughly 13% are singletons. The receptor's source is a man in his forties or fifties in good health and CMV-seropositive. This chain uses TRBV7-2 with TRBJ2-7; 7 bases fit TRBD2. Sample: PBMCs. The CDR3 sequence: CASSLGGSGAGYEQYF. DNA of the CDR3: TGTGCCAGCAGCTTAGGCGGGAGCGGGGCAGGTTACGAGCAGTACTTC.